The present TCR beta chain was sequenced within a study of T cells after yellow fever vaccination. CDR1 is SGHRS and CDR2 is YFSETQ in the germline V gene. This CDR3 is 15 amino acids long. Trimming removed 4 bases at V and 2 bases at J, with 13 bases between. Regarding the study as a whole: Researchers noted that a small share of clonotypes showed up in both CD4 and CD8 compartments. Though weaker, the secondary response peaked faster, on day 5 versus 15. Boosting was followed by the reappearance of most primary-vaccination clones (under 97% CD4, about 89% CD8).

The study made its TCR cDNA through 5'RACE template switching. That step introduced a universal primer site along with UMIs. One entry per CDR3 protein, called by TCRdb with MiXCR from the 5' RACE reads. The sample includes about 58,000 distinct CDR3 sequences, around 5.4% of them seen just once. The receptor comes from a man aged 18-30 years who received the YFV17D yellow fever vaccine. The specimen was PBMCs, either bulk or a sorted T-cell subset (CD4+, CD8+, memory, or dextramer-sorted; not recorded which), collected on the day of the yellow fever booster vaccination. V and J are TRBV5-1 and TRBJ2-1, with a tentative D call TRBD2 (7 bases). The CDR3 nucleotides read TGCGCCAGCAGCCTGAGGGGGGGGGCCTACAATGAGCAGTTCTTC. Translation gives CASSLRGGAYNEQFF.